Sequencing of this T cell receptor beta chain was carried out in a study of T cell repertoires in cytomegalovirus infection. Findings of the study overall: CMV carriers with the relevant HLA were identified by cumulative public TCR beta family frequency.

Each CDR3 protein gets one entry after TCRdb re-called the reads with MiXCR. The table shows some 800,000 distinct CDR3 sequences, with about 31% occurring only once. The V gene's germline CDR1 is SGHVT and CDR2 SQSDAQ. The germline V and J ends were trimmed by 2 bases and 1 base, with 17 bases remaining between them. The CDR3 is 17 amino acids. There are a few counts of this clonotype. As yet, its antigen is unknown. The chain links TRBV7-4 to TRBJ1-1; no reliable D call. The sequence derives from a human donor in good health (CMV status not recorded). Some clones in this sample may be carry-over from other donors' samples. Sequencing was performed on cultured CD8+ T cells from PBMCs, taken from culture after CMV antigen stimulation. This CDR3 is CASSLYSRPWENTEAFF. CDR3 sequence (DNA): TGTGCCAGCAGCTTATATTCCCGCCCATGGGAGAACACTGAAGCTTTCTTT.